A selection of T cell receptor beta chains follows, all from one sample in a study of blood T cell repertoires in COVID-19. TCRdb's table, derived via immunoSEQ multiplex PCR, lists solely in-frame clones and lacks some. The sample has about 330,000 clones; around 90% are singletons. Sequenced sample: peripheral blood. The source is a man aged 25 to 40 with COVID-19, enrolled during active disease. Both conserved end residues are part of each CDR3. D genes are given only for firm matches. Clone size is not always given. Where it is, it says once, few, many or a class for expanded clones.

-	TRBD2	TRBV30	TRBJ2-3	CAWSLGLAGGPDTQYF	TGTGCCTGGAGTTTGGGCCTAGCGGGAGGGCCAGATACGCAGTATTTT
-	TRBD1	TRBV4-3	TRBJ2-2	CASSQGQGHGELFF	TGCGCCAGCAGCCAAGGACAGGGTCACGGGGAGCTGTTTTTT
few	-	TRBV5-1	TRBJ1-4	CASSLSSTTNEKLFF	TGCGCCAGCAGCTTGAGCTCTACAACTAATGAAAAACTGTTTTTT
-	-	TRBV5-5	TRBJ1-3	CASSLKDSPLSGNTIYF	TGTGCCAGCAGCTTAAAGGACAGTCCATTATCTGGAAACACCATATATTTT
-	-	TRBV19	TRBJ1-4	CASMDGATNEKLFF	TGTGCCAGTATGGACGGGGCAACTAATGAAAAACTGTTTTTT
few	-	TRBV3-1/TRBV3-2	TRBJ2-2	CASSHVPSNTGELFF	TGTGCCAGCAGCCATGTTCCCTCGAACACCGGGGAGCTGTTTTTT
-	TRBD1	TRBV12-5	TRBJ1-6	CASGTDRFNSPLHF	TGTGCTAGTGGCACGGACAGGTTTAATTCACCCCTCCACTTT
-	-	TRBV18	TRBJ2-7	CASSPRLERSSYEQYF	TGTGCCAGCTCACCACGTTTGGAGAGGAGCTCCTACGAGCAGTACTTC
-	-	TRBV11-2	TRBJ2-7	CASSLGQSYEQYF	TGTGCCAGCAGCTTAGGACAATCCTACGAGCAGTACTTC
-	TRBD2	TRBV2	TRBJ2-1	CASRGAGGDEQFF	TGTGCCAGCCGGGGAGCGGGAGGGGATGAGCAGTTCTTC
-	TRBD1	TRBV7-3	TRBJ1-6	CASSYRTGDNSPLHF	TGTGCCAGCAGCTACCGGACAGGGGATAATTCACCCCTCCACTTT
-	-	TRBV7-9	TRBJ1-2	CASSLREGGGGYTF	TGTGCCAGCAGCTTACGGGAGGGTGGCGGCGGCTACACCTTC
-	-	TRBV6-5	TRBJ1-4	CASSFGYTNEKLFF	TGTGCCAGCAGTTTCGGGTATACTAATGAAAAACTGTTTTTT
-	TRBD1	TRBV2	TRBJ2-7	CASSADRVTYEQYF	TGTGCCAGCAGTGCTGACAGGGTAACCTACGAGCAGTACTTC
-	TRBD1	TRBV6-2/TRBV6-3	TRBJ2-7	CASSPQGLTSYEQYF	TGTGCCAGCAGCCCACAGGGGCTTACTTCCTACGAGCAGTACTTC
-	-	TRBV6-5	TRBJ1-5	CASGQGRGNQPQHF	TGTGCCAGCGGGCAGGGTAGAGGCAATCAGCCCCAGCATTTT
-	TRBD2	TRBV24-1	TRBJ2-3	CATRSSGGPDTQYF	TGTGCCACCAGGAGTAGCGGGGGCCCAGATACGCAGTATTTT
-	-	TRBV2	TRBJ2-6	CASSVITGANVLTF	TGTGCCAGCAGTGTTATTACTGGGGCCAACGTCCTGACTTTC
-	-	TRBV7-2	TRBJ2-7	CASSSRLGDTYEQYF	TGTGCCAGCAGCTCCCGACTAGGGGATACCTACGAGCAGTACTTC
-	-	TRBV7-9	TRBJ1-5	CASSLGRGQPQHF	TGTGCCAGCAGCTTAGGGCGGGGCCAGCCCCAGCATTTT
-	-	TRBV6-5	TRBJ1-2	CAILGREVDYGYTF	TGTGCCATCTTGGGGAGGGAGGTGGACTATGGCTACACCTTC
-	TRBD1	TRBV11-3	TRBJ2-7	CASSMGTDYEQYF	TGTGCCAGCAGCATGGGGACAGACTACGAGCAGTACTTC
-	TRBD2	TRBV7-2	TRBJ2-7	CASSLVIAGVDEQYF	TGTGCCAGCAGCTTAGTAATAGCGGGAGTGGACGAGCAGTACTTC
-	TRBD1	TRBV7-8	TRBJ2-5	CASSQQGHQETQYF	TGTGCCAGCAGCCAACAGGGGCACCAAGAGACCCAGTACTTC
-	TRBD1	TRBV7-9	TRBJ2-5	CASSLDRGIETQYF	TGTGCCAGCAGCTTAGACAGGGGGATAGAGACCCAGTACTTC
-	-	TRBV7-2	TRBJ1-6	CASSLGTGGRRSPLHF	TGTGCCAGCAGCTTAGGGACCGGGGGGCGTCGGTCACCCCTCCACTTT
-	-	TRBV4-2	TRBJ1-2	CASSQKATESANYGYTF	TGTGCCAGCAGCCAAAAAGCGACAGAATCAGCTAACTATGGCTACACCTTC
-	-	TRBV19	TRBJ2-7	CASSIEGSSYEQYF	TGTGCCAGTAGTATAGAGGGGAGCTCCTACGAGCAGTACTTC
-	TRBD1	TRBV15	TRBJ2-7	CATSREGTGSYEQYF	TGTGCCACCAGCAGAGAGGGGACAGGGTCTTACGAGCAGTACTTC
-	TRBD2	TRBV4-1	TRBJ2-2	CASSQNPLAGGYIGELFF	TGCGCCAGCAGCCAAAATCCGTTGGCGGGAGGGTATATCGGGGAGCTGTTTTTT
-	TRBD1	TRBV3-1/TRBV3-2	TRBJ1-2	CASSQDRAQRDRKQQDYGYTF	TGTGCCAGCAGCCAAGATAGGGCCCAACGGGACAGGAAACAACAGGACTATGGCTACACCTTC
-	-	TRBV4-2	TRBJ2-3	CASSQGDFLTDTQYF	TGTGCCAGCAGCCAAGGGGACTTTCTCACAGATACGCAGTATTTT
-	TRBD2	TRBV6-2/TRBV6-3	TRBJ2-2	CASSRRGLAGVGNTGELFF	TGTGCCAGCAGCCGTAGGGGCCTAGCGGGAGTAGGGAACACCGGGGAGCTGTTTTTT
-	-	TRBV7-7	TRBJ1-1	CASSREVGTEAFF	TGTGCCAGCAGCCGGGAGGTCGGGACTGAAGCTTTCTTT
-	TRBD1	TRBV28	TRBJ2-1	CACKGWTGGLYNEQFF	TGTGCCTGCAAAGGATGGACAGGGGGCCTATACAATGAGCAGTTCTTC
-	TRBD1	TRBV19	TRBJ1-4	CASSMQGASNEKLFF	TGTGCCAGTAGTATGCAGGGGGCTTCTAATGAAAAACTGTTTTTT
-	TRBD1	TRBV23-1	TRBJ2-7	CASSNRGKGYEQYF	TGCGCCAGCAGCAACAGGGGGAAGGGCTACGAGCAGTACTTC
-	-	TRBV7-9	TRBJ1-2	CASSLPHRETVLYGYTF	TGTGCCAGCAGCTTACCACATCGGGAGACAGTTCTCTATGGCTACACCTTC
-	-	TRBV19	TRBJ1-1	CASRPPSRGPLNTEAFF	TGTGCCAGTAGACCTCCTTCTAGGGGTCCCTTGAACACTGAAGCTTTCTTT
-	-	TRBV5-1	TRBJ1-1	CASSESGVTEAFF	TGCGCCAGCAGCGAATCAGGGGTCACTGAAGCTTTCTTT
-	TRBD1	TRBV7-9	TRBJ2-3	CASSPRTGSVHRDTQYF	TGTGCCAGCAGCCCCAGGACAGGGTCTGTCCATCGGGATACGCAGTATTTT
-	TRBD1	TRBV6-6	TRBJ2-7	CASSSGQGDRYEQYF	TGTGCCAGCAGTTCCGGACAGGGTGATAGGTACGAGCAGTACTTC
-	TRBD1	TRBV7-2	TRBJ1-6	CASSFRRQGVGNSPLHF	TGTGCCAGCAGCTTTCGGCGGCAGGGGGTCGGTAATTCACCCCTCCACTTT
-	TRBD2	TRBV7-6	TRBJ2-5	CASSSSRGGPGETQYF	TGTGCCAGCAGCTCCTCCCGGGGGGGGCCAGGAGAGACCCAGTACTTC
few	-	TRBV6-5	TRBJ2-7	CASSYSTGKTYEQYF	TGTGCCAGCAGTTACTCAACAGGGAAAACGTACGAGCAGTACTTC
-	TRBD1	TRBV7-2	TRBJ2-1	CASSSGQTYHEQFF	TGTGCCAGCAGCTCGGGACAGACATACCATGAGCAGTTCTTC